This entry concerns a single TCR beta chain. Its specificity is not known. The junction departs from germline at one end; a sequencing error may be responsible. Unsorted bulk tissue of roughly 18-31 mg yielded co-extracted RNA and DNA. Each participant had primary liver carcinoma, and surgical resection was the treatment. Each individual tumor supplied samples from five separate regions. TCR beta cDNA was made from around 520 ng total RNA with a constant-region primer. Amplification in three nested multiplex PCR rounds with slightly modified ARM-PCR gave rise to TCR beta libraries. The first two PCR rounds, around 10 cycles each, used TRBV1-TRBV30 forward primers and a C-beta reverse primer. A single record per CDR3 protein comes from TCRdb applying MiXCR to the multiplex PCR reads. The table lists around 100,000 distinct CDR3 sequences, around 63% of them singletons. CDR1 and CDR2 from the germline V gene are WSHSY and SAAADI. The CDR3 covers 17 residues.

This entry belongs to a study of tumor-infiltrating lymphocytes in primary liver carcinoma. Findings and limits, study-wide: Tumor top-250-clone fraction significantly exceeded that of blood (p = 0.039). Just about 7-24% of leading clones were found in every one of five regions.

The V gene is TRBV10-2, the J gene TRBJ2-5, with TRBD2 identical over 7 bases. Input material: liver tumor tissue from sampling region 5. Subset denoted: tumor region T5, tumor centre. This TCR came from a woman aged 60-70 years with primary liver carcinoma and hepatitis B virus infection. Here the CDR3 DNA reads TGCGCCTGCAGTGAAGGACTAGTGGGAGGAGGCCAAGAGACCCAGTACTTC. Translation gives CACSEGLVGGGQETQYF.